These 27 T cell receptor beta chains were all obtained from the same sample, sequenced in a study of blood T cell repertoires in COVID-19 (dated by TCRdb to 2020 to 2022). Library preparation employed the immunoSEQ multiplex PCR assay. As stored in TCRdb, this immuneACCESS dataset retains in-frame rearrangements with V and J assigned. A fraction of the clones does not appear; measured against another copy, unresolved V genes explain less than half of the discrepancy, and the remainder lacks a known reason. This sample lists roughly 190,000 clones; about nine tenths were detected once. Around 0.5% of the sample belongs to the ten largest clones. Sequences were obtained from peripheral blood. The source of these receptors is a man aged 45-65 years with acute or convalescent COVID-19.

The DNA of the CDR3 is TGTGCCAGCAGTTCCCCGGGACTCCAGGACAATGAGCAGTTCTTC. Translated: CASSSPGLQDNEQFF. The rearrangement links TRBV27 to TRBJ2-1; TRBD2 is a possible D gene (6 bases). Germline CDR1 reads MNHEY; CDR2 reads SMNVEV (reference sequence). V was shortened by 4 bases and J by 5 bases, with 15 bases between the two germline ends. CDR3 size: 15 residues.

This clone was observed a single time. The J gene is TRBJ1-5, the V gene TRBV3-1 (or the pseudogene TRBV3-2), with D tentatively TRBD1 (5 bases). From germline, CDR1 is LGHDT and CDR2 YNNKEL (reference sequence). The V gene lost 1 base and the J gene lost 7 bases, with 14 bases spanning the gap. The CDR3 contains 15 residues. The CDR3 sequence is CASSQGNRGGQPQHF. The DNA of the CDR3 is TGTGCCAGCAGCCAAGGGAATCGCGGGGGGCAGCCCCAGCATTTT.

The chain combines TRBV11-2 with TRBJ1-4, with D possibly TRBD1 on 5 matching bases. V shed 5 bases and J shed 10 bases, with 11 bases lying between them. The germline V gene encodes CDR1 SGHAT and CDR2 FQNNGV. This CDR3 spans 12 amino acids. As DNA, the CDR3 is TGTGCCAGCAGCCAACCGCAGGGAAAACTGTTTTTT. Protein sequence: CASSQPQGKLFF.

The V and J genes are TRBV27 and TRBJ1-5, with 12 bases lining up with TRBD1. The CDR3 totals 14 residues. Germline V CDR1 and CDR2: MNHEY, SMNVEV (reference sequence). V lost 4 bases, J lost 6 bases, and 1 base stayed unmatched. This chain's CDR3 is CASSSGQGAQPQHF. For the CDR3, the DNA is TGTGCCAGCAGTTCGGGACAGGGGGCTCAGCCCCAGCATTTT.

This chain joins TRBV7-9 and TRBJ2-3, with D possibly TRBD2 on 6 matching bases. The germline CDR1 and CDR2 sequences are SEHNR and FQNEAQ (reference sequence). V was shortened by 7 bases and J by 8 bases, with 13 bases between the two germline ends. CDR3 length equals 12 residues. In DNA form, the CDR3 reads TGTGCCAGCACTGGGGACGGGGGTACGCAGTATTTT. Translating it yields CASTGDGGTQYF.

CDR3 in DNA: TGTGCCAGCACGGGACACCTCAACTCTGGAAACACCATATATTTT. Translating gives CASTGHLNSGNTIYF. This chain uses TRBV6-5 with TRBJ1-3, with TRBD1 as a possible D gene (6 bases). Trimming cost V 7 bases and J 0 bases, with 13 bases left between them. This CDR3 has 15 amino acids. CDR1 MNHEY and CDR2 SVGAGI come from the germline V gene.

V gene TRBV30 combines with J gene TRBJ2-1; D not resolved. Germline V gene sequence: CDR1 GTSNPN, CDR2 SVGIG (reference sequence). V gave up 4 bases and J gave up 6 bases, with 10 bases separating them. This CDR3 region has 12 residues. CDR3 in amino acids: CAWNLVGNEQFF. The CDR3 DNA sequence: TGTGCCTGGAATTTAGTCGGCAATGAGCAGTTCTTC. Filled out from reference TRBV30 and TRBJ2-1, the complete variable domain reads SQTIHQWPATLVQPVGSPLSLECTVEGTSNPNLYWYRQAAGRGLQLLFYSVGIGQISSEVPQNLSASRPQDRQFILSSKKLLLSDSGFYLCAWNLVGNEQFFGPGTRLTVL.

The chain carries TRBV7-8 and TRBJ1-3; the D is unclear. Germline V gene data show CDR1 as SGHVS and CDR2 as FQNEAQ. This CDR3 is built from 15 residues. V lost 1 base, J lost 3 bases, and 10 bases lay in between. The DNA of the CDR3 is TGTGCCAGCAGCTTAGGAGGGCCAGGTGGAAACACCATATATTTT. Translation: CASSLGGPGGNTIYF.

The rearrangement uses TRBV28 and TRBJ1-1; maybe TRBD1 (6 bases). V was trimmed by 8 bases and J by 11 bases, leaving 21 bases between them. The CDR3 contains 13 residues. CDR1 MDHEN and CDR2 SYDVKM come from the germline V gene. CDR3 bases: TGTGCCAGCGGTCTACAGGGTTCCGACTGGGCTTTCTTT. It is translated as CASGLQGSDWAFF.

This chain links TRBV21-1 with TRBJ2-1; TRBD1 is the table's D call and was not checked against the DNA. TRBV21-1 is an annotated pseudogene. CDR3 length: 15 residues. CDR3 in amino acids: CASSKEGTGVHEQFF. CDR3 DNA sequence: TGTGCCAGCAGCAAAGAGGGGACAGGGGTACATGAGCAGTTCTTC.

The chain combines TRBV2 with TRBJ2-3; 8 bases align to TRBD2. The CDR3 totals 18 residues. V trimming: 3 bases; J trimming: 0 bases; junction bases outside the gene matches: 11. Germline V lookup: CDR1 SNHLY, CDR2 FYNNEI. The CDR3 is CASSERVKRERSTDTQYF. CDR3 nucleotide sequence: TGTGCCAGCAGTGAGCGGGTGAAGCGGGAGAGGAGCACAGATACGCAGTATTTT. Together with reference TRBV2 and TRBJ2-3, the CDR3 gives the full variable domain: EPEVTQTPSHQVTQMGQEVILRCVPISNHLYFYWYRQILGQKVEFLVSFYNNEISEKSEIFDDQFSVERPDGSNFTLKIRSTKLEDSAMYFCASSERVKRERSTDTQYFGPGTRLTVL.

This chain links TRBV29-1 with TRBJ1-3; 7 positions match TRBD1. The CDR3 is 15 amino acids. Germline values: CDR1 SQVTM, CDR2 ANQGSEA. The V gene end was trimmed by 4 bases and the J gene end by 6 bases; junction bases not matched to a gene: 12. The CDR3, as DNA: TGCAGCGTTGGGGGGCCTAGGACAGGTTTAAACACCATATATTTT. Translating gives CSVGGPRTGLNTIYF.

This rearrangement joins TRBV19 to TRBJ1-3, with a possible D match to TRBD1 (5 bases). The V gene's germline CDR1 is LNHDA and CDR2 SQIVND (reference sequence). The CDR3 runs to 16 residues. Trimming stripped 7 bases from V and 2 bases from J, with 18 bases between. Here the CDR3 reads CASTDPFGGTGNTIYF. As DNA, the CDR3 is TGTGCCAGTACCGATCCTTTCGGGGGGACTGGAAACACCATATATTTT.

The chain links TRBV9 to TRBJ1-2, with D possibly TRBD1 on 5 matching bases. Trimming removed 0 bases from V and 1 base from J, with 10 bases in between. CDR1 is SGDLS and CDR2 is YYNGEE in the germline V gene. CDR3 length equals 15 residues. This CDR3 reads CASSVAGGYNYGYTF. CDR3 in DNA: TGTGCCAGCAGCGTAGCCGGGGGGTATAACTATGGCTACACCTTC.

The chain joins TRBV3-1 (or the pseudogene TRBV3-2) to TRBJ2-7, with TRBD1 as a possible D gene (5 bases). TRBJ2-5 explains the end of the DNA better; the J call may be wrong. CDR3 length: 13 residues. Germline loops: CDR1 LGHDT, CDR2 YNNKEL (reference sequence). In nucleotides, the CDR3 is TGTGCCAGCAGCCGACAGATACAAGAGACCCAGTACTTC. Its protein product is CASSRQIQETQYF.

For the CDR3, the DNA is TGTGCCACCAGTTACTCCCCTAATCAGCCCCAGCATTTT. Translating gives CATSYSPNQPQHF. The chain carries TRBV15 and TRBJ1-5, with D unclear. Germline CDR1 is LNHNV and CDR2 is YYDKDF (reference sequence). The CDR3 sequence is 13 residues long. Trimming shortened V by 6 bases and J by 4 bases, and 10 bases separated the two germline ends.

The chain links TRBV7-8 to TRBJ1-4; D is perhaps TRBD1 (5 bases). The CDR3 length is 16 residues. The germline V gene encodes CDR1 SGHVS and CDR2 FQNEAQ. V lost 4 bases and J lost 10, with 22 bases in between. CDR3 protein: CASSSEVRGEGGKLFF. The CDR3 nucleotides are TGTGCCAGCAGCTCGGAGGTTCGGGGGGAGGGAGGAAAACTGTTTTTT.

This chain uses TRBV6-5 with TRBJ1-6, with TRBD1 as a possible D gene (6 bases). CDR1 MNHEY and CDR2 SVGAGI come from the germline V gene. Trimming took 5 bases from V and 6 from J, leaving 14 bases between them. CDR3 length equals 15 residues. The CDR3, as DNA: TGTGCCAGCAGTCAGCAGGGGTTGGGTAATTCACCCCTCCACTTT. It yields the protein CASSQQGLGNSPLHF.

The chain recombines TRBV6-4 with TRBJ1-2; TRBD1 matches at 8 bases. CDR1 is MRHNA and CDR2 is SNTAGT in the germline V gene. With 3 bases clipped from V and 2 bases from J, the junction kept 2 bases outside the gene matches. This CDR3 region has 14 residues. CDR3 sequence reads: CASSEDRANYGYTF. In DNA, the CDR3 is TGTGCCAGCAGTGAGGACAGGGCCAACTATGGCTACACCTTC.

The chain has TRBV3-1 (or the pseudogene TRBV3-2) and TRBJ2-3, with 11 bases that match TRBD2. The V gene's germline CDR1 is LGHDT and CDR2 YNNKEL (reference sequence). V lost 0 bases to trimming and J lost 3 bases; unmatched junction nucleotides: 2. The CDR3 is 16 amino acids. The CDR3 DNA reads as TGTGCCAGCAGCCAAGATCCTAGCGGGAGGACAGATACGCAGTATTTT. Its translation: CASSQDPSGRTDTQYF.

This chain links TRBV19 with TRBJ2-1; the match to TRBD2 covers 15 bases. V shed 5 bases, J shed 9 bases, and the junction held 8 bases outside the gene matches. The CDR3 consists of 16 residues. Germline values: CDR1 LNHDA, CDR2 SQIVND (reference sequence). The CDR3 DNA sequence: TGTGCCAGTAGTGCGCGCGGACTAGCGGGAGGGACTGAGCAGTTCTTC. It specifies CASSARGLAGGTEQFF. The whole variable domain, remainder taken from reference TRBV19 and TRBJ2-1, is DGGITQSPKYLFRKEGQNVTLSCEQNLNHDAMYWYRQDPGQGLRLIYYSQIVNDFQKGDIAEGYSVSREKKESFPLTVTSAQKNPTAFYLCASSARGLAGGTEQFFGPGTRLTVL.

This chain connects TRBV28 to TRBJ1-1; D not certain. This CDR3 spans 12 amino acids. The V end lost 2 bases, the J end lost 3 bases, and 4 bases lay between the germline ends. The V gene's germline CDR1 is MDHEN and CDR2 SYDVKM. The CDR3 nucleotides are TGTGCCAGCAGTTTAGCGTACACTGAAGCTTTCTTT. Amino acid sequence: CASSLAYTEAFF.

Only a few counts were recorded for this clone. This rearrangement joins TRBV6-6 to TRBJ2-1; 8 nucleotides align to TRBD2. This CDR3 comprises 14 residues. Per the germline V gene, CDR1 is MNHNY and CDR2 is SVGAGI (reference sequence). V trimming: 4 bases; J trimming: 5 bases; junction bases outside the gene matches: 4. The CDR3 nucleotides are TGTGCCAGCAGTTCCAGAGCGGGGGACAATGAGCAGTTCTTC. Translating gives CASSSRAGDNEQFF.

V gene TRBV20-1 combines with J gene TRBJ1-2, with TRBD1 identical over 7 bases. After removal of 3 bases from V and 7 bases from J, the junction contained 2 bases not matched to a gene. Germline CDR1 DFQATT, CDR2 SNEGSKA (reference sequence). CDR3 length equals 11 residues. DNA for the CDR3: TGCAGTGCTAGTTACAGGGGTGGCTACACCTTC. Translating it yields CSASYRGGYTF.

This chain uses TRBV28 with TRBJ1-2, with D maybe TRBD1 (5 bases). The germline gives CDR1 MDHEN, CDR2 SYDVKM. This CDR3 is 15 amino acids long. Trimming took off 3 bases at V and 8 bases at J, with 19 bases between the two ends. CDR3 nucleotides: TGTGCCAGCAGTTTGGGGGGAGGTTTGTTTCGGGGCTACACCTTC. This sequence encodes CASSLGGGLFRGYTF.

In DNA, the CDR3 is TGTGCCAGCAGCCAAGATAGCTCCTATAATTCACCCCTCCACTTT. This codes for CASSQDSSYNSPLHF. This sequence joins TRBV5-4 and TRBJ1-6; D is uncertain. V lost 4 bases, J lost 0 bases, and 8 bases lay in between. The germline V gene encodes CDR1 SGHNT and CDR2 YYREEE (reference sequence). There are 15 residues in the CDR3.

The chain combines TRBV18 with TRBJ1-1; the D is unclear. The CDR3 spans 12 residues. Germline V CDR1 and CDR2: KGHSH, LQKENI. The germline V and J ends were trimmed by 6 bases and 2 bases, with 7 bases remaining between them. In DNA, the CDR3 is TGTGCCAGCTCGCAGATAAACACTGAAGCTTTCTTT. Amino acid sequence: CASSQINTEAFF.